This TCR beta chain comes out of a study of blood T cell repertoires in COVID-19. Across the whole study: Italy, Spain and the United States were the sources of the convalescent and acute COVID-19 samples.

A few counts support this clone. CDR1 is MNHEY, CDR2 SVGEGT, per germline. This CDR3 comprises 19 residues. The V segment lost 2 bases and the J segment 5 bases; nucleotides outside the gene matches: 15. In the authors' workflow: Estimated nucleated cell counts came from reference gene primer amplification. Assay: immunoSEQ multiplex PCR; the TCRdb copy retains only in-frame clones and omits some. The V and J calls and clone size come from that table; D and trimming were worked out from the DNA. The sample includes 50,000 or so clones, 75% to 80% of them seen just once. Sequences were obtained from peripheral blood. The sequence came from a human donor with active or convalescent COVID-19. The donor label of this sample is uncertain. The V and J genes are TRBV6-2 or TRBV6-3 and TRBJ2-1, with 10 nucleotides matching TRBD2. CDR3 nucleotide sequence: TGTGCCAGCAGTTACGAGAGCCAGCGGGAGGGGCTACTACACAATGAGCAGTTCTTC. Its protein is CASSYESQREGLLHNEQFF.